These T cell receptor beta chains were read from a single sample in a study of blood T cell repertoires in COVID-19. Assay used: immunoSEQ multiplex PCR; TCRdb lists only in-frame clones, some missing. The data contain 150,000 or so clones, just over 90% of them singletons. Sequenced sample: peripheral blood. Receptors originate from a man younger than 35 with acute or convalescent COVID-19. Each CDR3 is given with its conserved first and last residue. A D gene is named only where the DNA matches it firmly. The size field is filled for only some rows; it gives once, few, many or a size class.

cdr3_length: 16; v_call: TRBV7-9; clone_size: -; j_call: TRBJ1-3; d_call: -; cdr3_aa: CASSLRQSVSGNTIYF; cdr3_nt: TGTGCCAGCAGCCTTCGACAGTCCGTCTCTGGAAACACCATATATTTT
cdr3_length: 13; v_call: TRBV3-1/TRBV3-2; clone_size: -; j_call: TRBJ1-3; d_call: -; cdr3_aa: CASSPPAGDTIYF; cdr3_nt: TGTGCCAGCAGCCCTCCGGCGGGAGACACCATATATTTT
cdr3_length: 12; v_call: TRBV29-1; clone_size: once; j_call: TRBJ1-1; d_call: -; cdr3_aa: CSVGTGNTEAFF; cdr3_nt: TGCAGCGTTGGAACAGGGAACACTGAAGCTTTCTTT
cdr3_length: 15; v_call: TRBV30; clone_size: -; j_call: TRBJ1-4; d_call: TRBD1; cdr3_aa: CAWTPYLTGDEKLFF; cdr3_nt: TGTGCCTGGACCCCATACTTAACAGGGGATGAAAAACTGTTTTTT
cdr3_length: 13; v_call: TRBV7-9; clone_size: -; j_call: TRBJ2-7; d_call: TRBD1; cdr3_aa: CASSPGTGREQYF; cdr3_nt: TGTGCCAGCAGCCCGGGGACAGGGAGGGAGCAGTACTTC
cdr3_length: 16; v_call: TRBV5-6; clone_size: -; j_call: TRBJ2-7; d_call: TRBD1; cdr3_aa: CASSLGAQGASYEQYF; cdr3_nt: TGTGCCAGCAGCTTGGGTGCGCAGGGGGCCTCCTACGAGCAGTACTTC
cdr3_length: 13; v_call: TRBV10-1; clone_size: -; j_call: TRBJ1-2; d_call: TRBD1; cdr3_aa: CASKAGGGYGYTF; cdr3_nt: TGCGCCAGCAAGGCAGGGGGCGGCTATGGCTACACCTTC
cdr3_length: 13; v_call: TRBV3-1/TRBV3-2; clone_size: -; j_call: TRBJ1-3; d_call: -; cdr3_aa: CASSRTVGNTIYF; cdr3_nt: TGTGCCAGCAGCCGGACAGTCGGAAACACCATATATTTT
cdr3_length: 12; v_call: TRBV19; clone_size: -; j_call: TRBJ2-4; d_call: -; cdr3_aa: CASSVPRGIQYF; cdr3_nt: TGTGCCAGTAGTGTCCCCCGGGGCATTCAGTACTTC
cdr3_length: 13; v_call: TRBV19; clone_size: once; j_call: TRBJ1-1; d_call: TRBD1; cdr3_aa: CASSRQGASEAFF; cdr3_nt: TGTGCCAGTAGTCGACAGGGGGCGAGTGAAGCTTTCTTT
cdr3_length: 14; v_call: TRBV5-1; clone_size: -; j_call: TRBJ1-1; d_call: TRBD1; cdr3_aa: CASSRTGMNTEAFF; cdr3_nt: TGCGCCAGCAGCCGGACAGGGATGAACACTGAAGCTTTCTTT
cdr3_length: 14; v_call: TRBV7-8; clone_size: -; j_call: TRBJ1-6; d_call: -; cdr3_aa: CASSVSGLNSPLHF; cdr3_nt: TGTGCCAGCAGCGTCTCGGGGTTGAATTCACCCCTCCACTTT
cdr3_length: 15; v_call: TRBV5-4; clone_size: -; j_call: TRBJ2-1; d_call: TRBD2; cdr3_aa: CASSLGVSGSNEQFF; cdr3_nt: TGTGCCAGCAGCTTGGGTGTTAGCGGGAGCAATGAGCAGTTCTTC
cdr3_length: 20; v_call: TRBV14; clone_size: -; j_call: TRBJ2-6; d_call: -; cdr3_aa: CASSQATAESLARGANVLTF; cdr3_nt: TGTGCCAGCAGCCAAGCCACTGCGGAGTCCCTAGCGCGGGGGGCCAACGTCCTGACTTTC
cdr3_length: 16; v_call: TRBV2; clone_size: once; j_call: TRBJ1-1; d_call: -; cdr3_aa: CASTLRQLPMNTEAFF; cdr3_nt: TGTGCCAGCACCCTCAGACAGTTACCCATGAACACTGAAGCTTTCTTT
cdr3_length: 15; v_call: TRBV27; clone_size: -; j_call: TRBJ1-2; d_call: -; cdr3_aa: CASSLRVTPNGGYTF; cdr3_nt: TGTGCCAGCAGTTTAAGAGTGACACCAAACGGTGGCTACACCTTC
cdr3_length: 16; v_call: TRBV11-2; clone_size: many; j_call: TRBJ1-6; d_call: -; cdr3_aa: CASSLDLGLYNSPLHF; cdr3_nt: TGTGCCAGCAGCTTAGACTTGGGACTTTATAATTCACCCCTCCACTTT
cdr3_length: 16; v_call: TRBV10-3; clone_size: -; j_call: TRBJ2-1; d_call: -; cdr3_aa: CAISESTGDIYNEQFF; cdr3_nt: TGTGCCATCAGTGAGTCGACAGGAGATATTTACAATGAGCAGTTCTTC
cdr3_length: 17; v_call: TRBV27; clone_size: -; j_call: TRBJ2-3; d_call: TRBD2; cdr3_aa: CASSWGRATGGADTQYF; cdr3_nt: TGTGCCAGCAGTTGGGGTAGGGCAACGGGAGGAGCAGATACGCAGTATTTT
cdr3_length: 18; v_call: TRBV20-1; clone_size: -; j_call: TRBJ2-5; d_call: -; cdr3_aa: CSASEGQNYMGGQETQYF; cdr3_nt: TGCAGTGCTAGTGAAGGGCAGAATTATATGGGGGGCCAAGAGACCCAGTACTTC
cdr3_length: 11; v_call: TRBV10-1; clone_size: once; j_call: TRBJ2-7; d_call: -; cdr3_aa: CASRLLYEQYF; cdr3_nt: TGCGCCAGCAGACTTCTCTACGAGCAGTACTTC
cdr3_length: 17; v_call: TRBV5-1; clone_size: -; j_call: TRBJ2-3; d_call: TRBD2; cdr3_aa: CASSFPLAGGPTDTQYF; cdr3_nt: TGCGCCAGCAGCTTTCCTCTAGCGGGGGGGCCAACAGATACGCAGTATTTT
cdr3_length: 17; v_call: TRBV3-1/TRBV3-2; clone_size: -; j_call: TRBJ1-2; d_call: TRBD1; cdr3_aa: CASSQSDRVRANYGYTF; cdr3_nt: TGTGCCAGCAGCCAATCTGACAGGGTCAGGGCTAACTATGGCTACACCTTC
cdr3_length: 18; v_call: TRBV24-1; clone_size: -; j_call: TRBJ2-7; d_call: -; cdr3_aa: CATSRGTVRGMSSYEQYF; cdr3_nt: TGTGCCACCAGTCGCGGTACAGTGCGGGGAATGAGCTCCTACGAGCAGTACTTC
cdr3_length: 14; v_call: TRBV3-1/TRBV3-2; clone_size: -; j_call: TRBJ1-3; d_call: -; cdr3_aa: CASTLTDAGNTIYF; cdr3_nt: TGTGCCAGCACCCTGACAGACGCTGGAAACACCATATATTTT
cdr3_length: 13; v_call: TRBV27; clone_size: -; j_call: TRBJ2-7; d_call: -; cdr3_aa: CASSLASSYEQYF; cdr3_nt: TGTGCCAGCAGTTTGGCCAGTTCCTACGAGCAGTACTTC
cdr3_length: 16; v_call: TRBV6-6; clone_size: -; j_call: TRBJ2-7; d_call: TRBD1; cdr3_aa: CASSYSGTGKAYEQYF; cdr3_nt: TGTGCCAGCAGTTACTCCGGGACAGGGAAAGCCTACGAGCAGTACTTC
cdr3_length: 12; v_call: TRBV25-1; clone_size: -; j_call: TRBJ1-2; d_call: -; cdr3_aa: CASSAPYYGYTF; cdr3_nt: TGTGCCAGCAGTGCTCCGTACTATGGCTACACCTTC
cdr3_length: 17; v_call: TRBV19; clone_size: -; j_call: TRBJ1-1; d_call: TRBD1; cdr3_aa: CASSPMGAWTGSTEAFF; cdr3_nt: TGTGCCAGTAGTCCCATGGGGGCGTGGACAGGGAGTACTGAAGCTTTCTTT
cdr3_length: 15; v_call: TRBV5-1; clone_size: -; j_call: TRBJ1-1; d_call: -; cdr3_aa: CASSFYGAENTEAFF; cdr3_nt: TGCGCCAGCAGCTTTTATGGGGCGGAGAACACTGAAGCTTTCTTT
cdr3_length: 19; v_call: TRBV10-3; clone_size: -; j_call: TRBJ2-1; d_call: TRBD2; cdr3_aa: CAIRDVAGGATSSYNEQFF; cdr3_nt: TGTGCCATCAGGGACGTAGCGGGGGGGGCGACGAGCTCCTACAATGAGCAGTTCTTC
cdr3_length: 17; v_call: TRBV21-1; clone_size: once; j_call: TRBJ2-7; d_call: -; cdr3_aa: CASSKGRRGSDMGEQYF; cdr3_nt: TGTGCCAGCAGCAAAGGACGACGAGGGTCAGATATGGGCGAGCAGTACTTC
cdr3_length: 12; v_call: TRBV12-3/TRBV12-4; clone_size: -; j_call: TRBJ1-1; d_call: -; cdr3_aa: CASSLRVTEAFF; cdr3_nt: TGTGCCAGCAGTCTCAGGGTTACTGAAGCTTTCTTT
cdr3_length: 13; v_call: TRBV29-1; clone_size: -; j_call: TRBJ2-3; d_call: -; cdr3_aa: CSVLGQGTDTQYF; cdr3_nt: TGCAGCGTTTTAGGGCAGGGGACAGATACGCAGTATTTT
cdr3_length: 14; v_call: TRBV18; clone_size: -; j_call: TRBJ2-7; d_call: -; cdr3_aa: CASSPRGVEYEQYF; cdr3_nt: TGTGCCAGCTCACCACGAGGAGTGGAATACGAGCAGTACTTC
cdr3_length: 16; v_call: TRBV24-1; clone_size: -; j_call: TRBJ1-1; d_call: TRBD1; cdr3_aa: CATRATGSGMNTEAFF; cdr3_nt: TGTGCCACCAGGGCGACAGGGTCAGGCATGAACACTGAAGCTTTCTTT
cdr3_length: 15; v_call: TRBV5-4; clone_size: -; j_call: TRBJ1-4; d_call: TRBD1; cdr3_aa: CASSFRQGLGEKLFF; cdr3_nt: TGTGCCAGCAGCTTCAGACAGGGGCTTGGGGAAAAACTGTTTTTT
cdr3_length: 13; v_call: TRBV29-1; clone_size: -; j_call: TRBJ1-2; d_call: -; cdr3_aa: CSVGTSAGGGYTF; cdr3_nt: TGCAGCGTCGGGACATCTGCAGGAGGTGGCTACACCTTC
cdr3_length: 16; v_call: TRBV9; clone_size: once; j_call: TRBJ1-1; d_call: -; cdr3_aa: CASSVGLPPSNTEAFF; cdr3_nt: TGTGCCAGCAGCGTCGGACTGCCTCCCTCGAACACTGAAGCTTTCTTT
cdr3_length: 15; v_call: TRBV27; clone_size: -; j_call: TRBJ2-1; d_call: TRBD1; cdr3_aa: CASSLRQGAFHEQFF; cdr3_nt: TGTGCCAGCAGTTTGCGGCAGGGGGCGTTCCACGAGCAGTTCTTC
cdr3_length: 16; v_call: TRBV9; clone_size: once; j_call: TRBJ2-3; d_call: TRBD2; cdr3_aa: CASSVDRLAGSDTQYF; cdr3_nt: TGTGCCAGCAGCGTAGACAGACTAGCGGGGTCCGATACGCAGTATTTT
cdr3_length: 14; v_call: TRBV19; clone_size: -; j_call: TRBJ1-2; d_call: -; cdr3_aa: CASSISGRLYGYTF; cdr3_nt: TGTGCCAGTAGTATTTCCGGCCGACTCTATGGCTACACCTTC
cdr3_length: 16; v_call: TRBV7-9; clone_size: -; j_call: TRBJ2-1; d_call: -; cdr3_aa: CASSPTGTRSYNEQFF; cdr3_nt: TGTGCCAGCAGCCCAACGGGAACCCGCTCCTACAATGAGCAGTTCTTC
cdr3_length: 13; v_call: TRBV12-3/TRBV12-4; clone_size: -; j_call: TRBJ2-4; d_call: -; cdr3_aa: CASSFPALNIQYF; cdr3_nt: TGTGCCAGCAGTTTCCCCGCACTTAACATTCAGTACTTC
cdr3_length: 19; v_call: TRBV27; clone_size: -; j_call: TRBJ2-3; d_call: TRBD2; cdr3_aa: CASSSFEGLAGAGTDTQYF; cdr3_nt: TGTGCCAGCAGTTCCTTCGAAGGACTAGCGGGAGCGGGGACAGATACGCAGTATTTT
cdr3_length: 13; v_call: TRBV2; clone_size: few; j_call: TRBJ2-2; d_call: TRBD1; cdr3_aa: CAALGTGGWELFF; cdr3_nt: TGTGCCGCGTTGGGCACAGGGGGTTGGGAGCTGTTTTTT
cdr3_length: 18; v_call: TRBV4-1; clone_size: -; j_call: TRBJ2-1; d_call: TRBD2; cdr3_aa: CASSHSPGLAGGSNEQFF; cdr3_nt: TGCGCCAGCAGCCACTCCCCGGGACTAGCGGGGGGATCCAATGAGCAGTTCTTC
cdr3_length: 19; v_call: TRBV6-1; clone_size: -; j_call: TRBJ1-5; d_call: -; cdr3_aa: CASSARQKVSQYSNQPQHF; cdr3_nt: TGTGCCAGCAGTGCCCGACAGAAGGTGAGCCAATATAGCAATCAGCCCCAGCATTTT
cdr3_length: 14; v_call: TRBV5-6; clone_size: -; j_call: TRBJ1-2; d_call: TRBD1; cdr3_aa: CASSLPQGADGYTF; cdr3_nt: TGTGCCAGCAGCTTGCCACAGGGGGCAGATGGCTACACCTTC
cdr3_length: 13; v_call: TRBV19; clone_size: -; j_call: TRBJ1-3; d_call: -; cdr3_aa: CASSILGGNTIYF; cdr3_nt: TGTGCCAGTAGTATACTCGGTGGTAACACCATATATTTT
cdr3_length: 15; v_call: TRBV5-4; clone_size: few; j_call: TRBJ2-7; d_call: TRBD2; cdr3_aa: CASSLPLADLGEQYF; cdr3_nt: TGTGCCAGCAGCTTGCCCCTAGCGGACTTGGGGGAGCAGTACTTC
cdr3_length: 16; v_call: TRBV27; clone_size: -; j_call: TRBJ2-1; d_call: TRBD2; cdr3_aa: CASSRMGLAGQNEQFF; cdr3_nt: TGTGCCAGCAGCCGAATGGGGCTAGCGGGGCAAAATGAGCAGTTCTTC
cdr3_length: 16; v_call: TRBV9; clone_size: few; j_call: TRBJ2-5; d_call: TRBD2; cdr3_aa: CASSVVSGGAQETQYF; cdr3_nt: TGTGCCAGCAGCGTAGTAAGCGGGGGAGCACAAGAGACCCAGTACTTC
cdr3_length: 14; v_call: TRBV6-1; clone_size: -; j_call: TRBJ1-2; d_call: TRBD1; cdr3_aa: CASSERTGSYGYTF; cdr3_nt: TGTGCCAGCAGTGAAAGGACAGGGAGCTATGGCTACACCTTC
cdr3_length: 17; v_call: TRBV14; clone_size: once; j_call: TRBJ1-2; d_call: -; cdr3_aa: CASSQVVGLTANYGYTF; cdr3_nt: TGTGCCAGCAGCCAAGTAGTCGGTCTGACTGCTAACTATGGCTACACCTTC
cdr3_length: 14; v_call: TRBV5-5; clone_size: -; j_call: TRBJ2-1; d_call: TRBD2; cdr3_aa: CASSLRDYYNEQFF; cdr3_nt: TGTGCCAGCAGCTTGAGGGACTACTACAATGAGCAGTTCTTC
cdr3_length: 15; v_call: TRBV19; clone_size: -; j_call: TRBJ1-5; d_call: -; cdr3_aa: CASSITLGGNQPQHF; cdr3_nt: TGTGCCAGTAGTATCACCTTAGGGGGAAATCAGCCCCAGCATTTT
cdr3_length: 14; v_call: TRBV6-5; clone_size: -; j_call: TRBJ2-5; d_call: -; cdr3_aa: CASRLTRNGETQYF; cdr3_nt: TGTGCCAGCAGGCTCACTAGAAACGGAGAGACCCAGTACTTC
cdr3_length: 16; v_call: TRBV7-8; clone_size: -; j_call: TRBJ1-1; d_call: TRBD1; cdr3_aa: CASSTRQGAKNTEAFF; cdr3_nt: TGTGCCAGCAGCACCCGACAGGGGGCGAAGAACACTGAAGCTTTCTTT
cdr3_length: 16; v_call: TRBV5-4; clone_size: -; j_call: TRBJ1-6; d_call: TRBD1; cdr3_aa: CASSQTGGSAYSPLHF; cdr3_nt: TGTGCCAGCAGCCAAACAGGGGGCTCTGCTTATTCACCCCTCCACTTT